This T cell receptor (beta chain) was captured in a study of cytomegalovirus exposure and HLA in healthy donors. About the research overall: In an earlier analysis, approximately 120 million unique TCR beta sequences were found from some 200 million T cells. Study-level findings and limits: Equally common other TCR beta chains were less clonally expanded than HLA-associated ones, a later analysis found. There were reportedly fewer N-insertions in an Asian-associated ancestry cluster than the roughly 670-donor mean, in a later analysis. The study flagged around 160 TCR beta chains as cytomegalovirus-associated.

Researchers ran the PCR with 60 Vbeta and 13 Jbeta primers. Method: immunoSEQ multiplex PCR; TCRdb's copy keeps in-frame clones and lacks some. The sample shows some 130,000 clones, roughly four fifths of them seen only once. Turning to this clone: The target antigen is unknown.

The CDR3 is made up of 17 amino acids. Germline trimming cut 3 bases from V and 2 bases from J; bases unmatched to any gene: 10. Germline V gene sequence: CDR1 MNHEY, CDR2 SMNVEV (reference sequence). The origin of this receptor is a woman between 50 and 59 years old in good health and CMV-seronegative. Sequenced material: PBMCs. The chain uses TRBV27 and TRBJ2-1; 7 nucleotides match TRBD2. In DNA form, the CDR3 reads TGTGCCAGCAGTTTCCTAGGATCTAGCGGAGCCTACAATGAGCAGTTCTTC. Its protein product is CASSFLGSSGAYNEQFF.